This TCR beta chain was sequenced for a study of identical twins. This clonotype was found once. This CDR3 region has 13 residues. The V end lost 6 bases, the J end lost 1 base, and 12 bases lay between the germline ends. Germline V CDR1 and CDR2: DFQATT, SNEGSKA (reference sequence). Each CDR3 protein gets one entry after TCRdb re-called the 5' RACE reads with MiXCR. The top ten clones hold around 12% of a sample with under 900,000 distinct CDR3 sequences, roughly 18% of them seen once. These data were likewise used in another study, on T cells expressing NK-cell markers. As that report states: These clonotypes also led the CD3+CD56-NKG2C+ fraction in several donors.

This rearrangement joins TRBV20-1 to TRBJ2-5; D gene ambiguous. The sequence came from a woman between 18 and 29 years old in good health. Sequencing was done on a sample of PBMCs. CDR3 residues: CSATFGTQETQYF. The CDR3 DNA is TGCAGTGCCACCTTTGGCACCCAAGAGACCCAGTACTTC.